Shown below are 17 T cell receptor beta chains from a single sample sequenced in a study of control samples from healthy donors and cancer patients (dated by TCRdb to the early 2020s). The library was produced with the immunoSEQ multiplex PCR assay. TCRdb limited this immuneACCESS table to in-frame rearrangements with V and J called. A share of clones is missing; checked studies link under half to unresolved V genes, and the rest is unexplained. Here the sample has 95,000 to 130,000 clones; approximately 90% occur a single time. Approximately 2.2% of the sample lies in the top ten. Sequenced sample: blood. These receptors all stem from a woman aged 70-85 years in good health.

This rearrangement joins TRBV29-1 to TRBJ1-1; no clear D gene. The CDR3 is 14 residues long. V was shortened by 4 bases and J by 0 bases, with 12 bases between the two germline ends. Germline V CDR1 and CDR2: SQVTM, ANQGSEA. The CDR3 bases are TGCAGCGTTGCCCTCCGACACATGAACACTGAAGCTTTCTTT. Translating gives CSVALRHMNTEAFF.

The chain has TRBV5-6 and TRBJ1-1, with D hard to call. This CDR3 has 13 residues. V gave up 0 bases and J gave up 6 bases, with 9 bases separating them. Germline CDR1 SGHDT, CDR2 YYEEEE. CDR3 nucleotides: TGTGCCAGCAGCTTGGTTGGAGGTCCTGAAGCTTTCTTT. It is translated as CASSLVGGPEAFF. The full variable domain, its missing parts supplied by reference TRBV5-6 and TRBJ1-1, is DAGVTQSPTHLIKTRGQQVTLRCSPKSGHDTVSWYQQALGQGPQFIFQYYEEEERQRGNFPDRFSGHQFPNYSSELNVNALLLGDSALYLCASSLVGGPEAFFGQGTRLTVV.

This clone was picked up one time. The chain recombines TRBV19 with TRBJ1-6, with TRBD1 as a possible D gene (6 bases). V was trimmed by 6 bases and J by 7 bases, leaving 10 bases between them. The CDR3 is made up of 13 amino acids. CDR1 is LNHDA and CDR2 is SQIVND in the germline V gene (reference sequence). The CDR3 loop reads CASSTQGNSPLHF. In nucleotides, the CDR3 is TGTGCCAGTAGCACTCAGGGGAATTCACCCCTCCACTTT.

The V gene is TRBV11-2, the J gene TRBJ1-5; D not certain. This CDR3 has 13 residues. V lost 1 base and J 7 bases, leaving 8 bases between the germline ends. Germline-derived CDR1 and CDR2 are SGHAT and FQNNGV. CDR3 protein: CASSLVEGQPQHF. The CDR3 nucleotides are TGTGCCAGCAGCTTAGTCGAAGGCCAGCCCCAGCATTTT.

The J gene is TRBJ1-1, the V gene TRBV24-1; no clear D gene. Germline V gene lookup returns CDR1 KGHDR and CDR2 SFDVKD. V lost 5 bases and J lost 6, with 9 bases in between. This CDR3 has 12 amino acids. In DNA, the CDR3 is TGTGCCACCAGTGGACATGCCGCTGAAGCTTTCTTT. This encodes CATSGHAAEAFF.

This sequence joins TRBV19 and TRBJ1-4; possible D gene TRBD1, 5 bases. The germline V gene has CDR1 LNHDA and CDR2 SQIVND (reference sequence). The V end was cut by 3 bases, the J end by 12 bases, with 20 bases between. CDR3 length: 15 residues. The CDR3 DNA reads TGTGCCAGTAGTATTTTACCCCCGCCCGGGGGGGAACTGTTTTTT. Protein sequence: CASSILPPPGGELFF.

The chain has TRBV6-5 and TRBJ2-2, with TRBD1 identical over 7 bases. CDR1 is MNHEY, CDR2 SVGAGI, per germline. V shed 6 bases, J shed 6 bases, and the junction held 7 bases outside the gene matches. The CDR3 extends over 14 amino acids. The CDR3 nucleotides are TGTGCCAGCAGAAGGGGGACAGAAGCCGGGGAGCTGTTTTTT. Its protein is CASRRGTEAGELFF.

The rearrangement joins TRBV5-4 to TRBJ2-3; D unresolved. V was trimmed by 4 bases and J by 5 bases, leaving 8 bases between them. CDR1 SGHNT and CDR2 YYREEE come from the germline V gene (reference sequence). This CDR3 region has 12 residues. The CDR3 DNA follows: TGTGCCAGCAGCCCGTATTTAGATACGCAGTATTTT. Translating gives CASSPYLDTQYF.

The chain carries TRBV4-1 and TRBJ1-1; D remains ambiguous. CDR1 and CDR2 from the germline V gene are MGHRA and YSYEKL. CDR3 length: 15 amino acids. V gave up 1 base and J gave up 0 bases, with 9 bases separating them. The CDR3 here is CASSQGRSMNTEAFF. CDR3 DNA: TGCGCCAGCAGCCAAGGCCGGAGCATGAACACTGAAGCTTTCTTT.

In DNA form, the CDR3 reads TGTGCCAGCAGTGACCCTCGGGGAGGCACCTACAATGAGCAGTTCTTC. It translates to CASSDPRGGTYNEQFF. V gene TRBV6-4 combines with J gene TRBJ2-1, with D maybe TRBD2 (6 bases). V was clipped by 2 bases and J by 2 bases, with 13 bases between them. Germline V lookup: CDR1 MRHNA, CDR2 SNTAGT. The CDR3 has 16 amino acids.

This clone was picked up a small number of times. Other DNA variants within this sample encode the same CDR3. Written as DNA, the CDR3 is TGTGCCAGCAGTTATTCTAGACTTGGTGCAGATACGCAGTATTTT. Its protein product is CASSYSRLGADTQYF. The V call is TRBV6-5, the J call TRBJ2-3; no clear D gene. V lost 3 bases to trimming and J lost 4 bases, with 14 bases between them. The CDR3 sequence is 15 residues long. The V gene's germline CDR1 is MNHEY and CDR2 SVGAGI.

The rearrangement uses TRBV5-1 and TRBJ2-6; D call uncertain. This CDR3 region has 15 residues. Trimming cost V 0 bases and J 0 bases, with 4 bases left between them. Germline CDR1 is SGHRS and CDR2 is YFSETQ. The CDR3 sequence: CASSLAGSGANVLTF. In nucleotides, the CDR3 is TGCGCCAGCAGCTTGGCCGGCTCTGGGGCCAACGTCCTGACTTTC.

The chain has TRBV10-3 and TRBJ1-2; D not certain. The CDR3 extends over 14 amino acids. The germline CDR1 and CDR2 sequences are ENHRY and SYGVKD. The V end was cut by 6 bases, the J end by 1 base, with 12 bases between. DNA of the CDR3: TGTGCCATCAGCGCAGAGCTCAGTAACTATGGCTACACCTTC. Translation: CAISAELSNYGYTF.

The chain has TRBV6-2 or TRBV6-3 and TRBJ2-3; D gene uncertain. The V gene lost 5 bases and the J gene lost 5 bases, with 5 bases spanning the gap. This CDR3 contains 11 residues. Germline V gives CDR1 MNHEY, CDR2 SVGEGT. The CDR3 nucleotides are TGTGCCAGCAGTACAGTAGATACGCAGTATTTT. Translating it yields CASSTVDTQYF.

The chain carries TRBV12-3 or TRBV12-4 and TRBJ1-2; D remains unclear. V shed 2 bases and J shed 4 bases, with 8 bases lying between them. The CDR3 length is 13 residues. This chain's CDR3 is CASSLKSFYGYTF. The CDR3, as DNA: TGTGCCAGCAGTTTAAAGTCCTTCTATGGCTACACCTTC.

The chain combines TRBV11-2 with TRBJ2-2, with D perhaps assigned TRBD1 or TRBD2 (5 bases each). CDR1 is SGHAT and CDR2 is FQNNGV in the germline V gene. Between the trimmed V and J ends, which lost 1 base and 7 bases, there was a span of 10 bases. The CDR3 consists of 14 residues. The DNA of the CDR3 is TGTGCCAGCAGCTTAGGTGTGGGGGTCGGGGAGCTGTTTTTT. Its translation is CASSLGVGVGELFF.

The rearrangement joins TRBV7-2 to TRBJ1-4, with D hard to call. This CDR3 has 16 residues. In germline, CDR1 is SGHTA, CDR2 FQGNSA. Between the trimmed V and J ends, which lost 5 bases and 4 bases, there was a span of 17 bases. As DNA, the CDR3 is TGTGCCAGCAGCCTACATGGCGGCCTCCTTAATGAAAAACTGTTTTTT. It specifies CASSLHGGLLNEKLFF.